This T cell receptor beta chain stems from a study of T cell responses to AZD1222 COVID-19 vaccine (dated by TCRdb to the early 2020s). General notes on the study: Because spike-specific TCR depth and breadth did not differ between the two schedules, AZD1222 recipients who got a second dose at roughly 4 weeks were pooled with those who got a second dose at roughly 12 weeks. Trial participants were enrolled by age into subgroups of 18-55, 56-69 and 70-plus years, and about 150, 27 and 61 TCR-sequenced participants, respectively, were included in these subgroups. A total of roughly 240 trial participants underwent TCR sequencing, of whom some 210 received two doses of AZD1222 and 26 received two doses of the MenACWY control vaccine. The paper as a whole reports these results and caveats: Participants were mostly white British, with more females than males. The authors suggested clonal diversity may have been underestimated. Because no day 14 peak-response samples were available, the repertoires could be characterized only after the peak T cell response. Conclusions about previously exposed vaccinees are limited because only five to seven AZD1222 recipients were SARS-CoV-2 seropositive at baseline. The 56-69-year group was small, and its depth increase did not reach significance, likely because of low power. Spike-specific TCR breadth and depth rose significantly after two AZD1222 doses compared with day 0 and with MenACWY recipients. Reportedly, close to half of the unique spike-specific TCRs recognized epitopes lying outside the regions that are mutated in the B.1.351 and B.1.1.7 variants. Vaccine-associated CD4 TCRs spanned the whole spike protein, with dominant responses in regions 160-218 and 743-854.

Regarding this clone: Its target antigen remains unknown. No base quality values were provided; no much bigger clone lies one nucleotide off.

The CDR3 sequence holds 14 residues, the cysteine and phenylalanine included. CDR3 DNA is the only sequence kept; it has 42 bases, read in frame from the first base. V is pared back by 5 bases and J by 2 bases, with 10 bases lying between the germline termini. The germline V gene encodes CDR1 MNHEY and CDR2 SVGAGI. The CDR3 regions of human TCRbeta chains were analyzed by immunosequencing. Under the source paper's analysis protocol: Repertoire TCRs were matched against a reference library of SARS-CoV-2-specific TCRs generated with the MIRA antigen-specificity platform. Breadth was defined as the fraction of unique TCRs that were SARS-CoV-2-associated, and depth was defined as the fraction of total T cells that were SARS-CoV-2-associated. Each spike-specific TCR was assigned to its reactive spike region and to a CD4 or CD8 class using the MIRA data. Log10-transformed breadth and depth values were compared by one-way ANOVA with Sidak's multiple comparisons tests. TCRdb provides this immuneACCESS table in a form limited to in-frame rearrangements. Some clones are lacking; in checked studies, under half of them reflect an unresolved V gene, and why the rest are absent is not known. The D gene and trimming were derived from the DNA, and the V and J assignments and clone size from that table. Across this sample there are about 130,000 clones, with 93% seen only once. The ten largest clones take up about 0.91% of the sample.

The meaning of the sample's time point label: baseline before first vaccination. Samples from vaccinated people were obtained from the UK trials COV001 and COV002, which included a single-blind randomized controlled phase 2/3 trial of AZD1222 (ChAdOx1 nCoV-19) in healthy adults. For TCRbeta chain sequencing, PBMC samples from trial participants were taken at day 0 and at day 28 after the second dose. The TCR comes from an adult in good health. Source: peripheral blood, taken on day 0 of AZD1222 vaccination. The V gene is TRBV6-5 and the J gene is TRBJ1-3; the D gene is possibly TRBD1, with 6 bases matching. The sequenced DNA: TGTGCCAGCAGTCGGGGGGCTCCTGGAAACACCATATATTTT. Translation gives CASSRGAPGNTIYF.